The next 27 T cell receptor beta chains were all read from a single sample in a study of CD8 T cells in ankylosing spondylitis. One entry per CDR3 protein results from TCRdb running MiXCR on the 5' RACE reads. The sample lists around 770,000 distinct CDR3 sequences; roughly 19% were seen once. These receptors have no identified antigens. Whole-study findings and limits: Apparently characteristic of ankylosing spondylitis blood was a TCR beta motif (roughly eight highly homologous variants).

What was sequenced was blood, either unsorted or a sorted T cell fraction (not recorded which). The receptors shown here come from a male donor with ankylosing spondylitis.

This clonotype has a handful of counts. This sequence joins TRBV28 and TRBJ2-7, with TRBD1 as a possible D gene (6 bases). Germline values: CDR1 MDHEN, CDR2 SYDVKM. The germline V and J ends were trimmed by 5 bases and 7 bases, with 21 bases remaining between them. This CDR3 region has 15 residues. CDR3 nucleotide sequence: TGTGCCAGCAGTAACACAGGGACCAGGGCAGGGGAGCAGTACTTC. Translation: CASSNTGTRAGEQYF. The variable domain in full, with the rest retrieved from reference TRBV28 and TRBJ2-7, is DVKVTQSSRYLVKRTGEKVFLECVQDMDHENMFWYRQDPGLGLRLIYFSYDVKMKEKGDIPEGYSVSREKKERFSLILESASTNQTSMYLCASSNTGTRAGEQYFGPGTRLTVT.

In this sample, this clonotype turned up a few times. This chain links TRBV20-1 with TRBJ2-3, with 9 bases identical to TRBD1. CDR1 is DFQATT, CDR2 SNEGSKA, per germline (reference sequence). Trimming at V came to 0 bases and at J to 5 bases, leaving 3 bases not matched to a gene. This CDR3 has 14 residues. CDR3 residues: CSARDGQGQDTQYF. Here the CDR3 DNA reads TGCAGTGCTAGAGACGGACAGGGGCAAGATACGCAGTATTTT.

This clonotype has just a few counts. The chain employs TRBV20-1 and TRBJ1-2; 8 bases line up with TRBD1. Germline V lookup: CDR1 DFQATT, CDR2 SNEGSKA (reference sequence). This CDR3 spans 13 amino acids. The junction had 6 bases not matched to a gene; V was cut back by 6 bases and J by 3 bases. CDR3 loop: CSADRGKDYGYTF. CDR3 nucleotide sequence: TGCAGTGCCGACAGGGGAAAAGACTATGGCTACACCTTC.

This chain uses TRBV7-2 with TRBJ2-5, with 10 bases fitting TRBD2. V gave up 3 bases and J gave up 0 bases; unmatched junction bases: 7. The CDR3 covers 17 residues. Germline V gene lookup returns CDR1 SGHTA and CDR2 FQGNSA. CDR3 DNA sequence: TGTGCCAGCAGCTTCACCCCAGCGGGGGGGTACCAAGAGACCCAGTACTTC. It translates to CASSFTPAGGYQETQYF.

The chain couples TRBV6-1 to TRBJ2-2, with D tentatively TRBD1 (6 bases). The CDR3 covers 14 residues. Trimming removed 5 bases at V and 8 bases at J, with 15 bases between. Germline V lookup: CDR1 MNHNS, CDR2 SASEGT. The chain's CDR3 is CASSRQAGVGELFF. CDR3 in DNA: TGTGCCAGCAGTCGACAGGCGGGTGTAGGGGAGCTGTTTTTT.

This clonotype occurred a few times. The chain joins TRBV7-9 to TRBJ1-2; the match to TRBD1 covers 8 bases. The V segment lost 3 bases and the J segment 8 bases; nucleotides outside the gene matches: 8. The CDR3 totals 14 residues. The germline V gene has CDR1 SEHNR and CDR2 FQNEAQ (reference sequence). CDR3 coding DNA: TGTGCCAGCAGCTTCCTTGACAGGGGAGAAGGCTACACCTTC. This encodes CASSFLDRGEGYTF.

The V and J genes are TRBV6-1 and TRBJ2-2, with 7 positions matching TRBD2. CDR3 size: 15 residues. Germline V gene lookup returns CDR1 MNHNS and CDR2 SASEGT. The junction had 8 bases not matched to a gene; V was cut back by 6 bases and J by 4 bases. The CDR3 nucleotides read TGTGCCAGCAGCAGGACTAGTATGCTCACCGGGGAGCTGTTTTTT. Residues: CASSRTSMLTGELFF.

The rearrangement joins TRBV12-3 or TRBV12-4 to TRBJ2-1; D remains ambiguous. Trimming took off 1 base at V and 15 bases at J, with 16 bases between the two ends. This CDR3 is built from 13 residues. CDR3 protein: CASSLDWGFGGFF. In DNA form, the CDR3 reads TGTGCCAGCAGTTTAGATTGGGGATTTGGTGGGTTCTTC.

This clonotype was counted between two and nine times. This chain connects TRBV5-1 to TRBJ2-1; D is undetermined. The V end lost 0 bases, the J end lost 4 bases, and 5 bases lay between the germline ends. The germline V gene has CDR1 SGHRS and CDR2 YFSETQ. This CDR3 is built from 13 residues. CDR3 coding DNA: TGCGCCAGCAGCTTGGAGTGGTACAATGAGCAGTTCTTC. This gives the protein CASSLEWYNEQFF.

This chain links TRBV20-1 with TRBJ2-2; 11 bases are a match to TRBD2. This CDR3 is 15 amino acids long. With 1 base clipped from V and 7 bases from J, the junction kept 5 bases outside the gene matches. CDR1 DFQATT and CDR2 SNEGSKA come from the germline V gene (reference sequence). CDR3 region: CSARATSGIGGELFF. For the CDR3, the DNA is TGCAGTGCTAGAGCGACTAGCGGGATCGGCGGGGAGCTGTTTTTT.

The chain employs TRBV10-3 and TRBJ2-7; D is unclear. V lost 0 bases and J 4 bases, leaving 7 bases between the germline ends. Germline values: CDR1 ENHRY, CDR2 SYGVKD. The CDR3 runs 13 residues. The CDR3 region is CAISESKSYEQYF. The CDR3 bases are TGTGCCATCAGTGAGTCGAAGTCGTACGAGCAGTACTTC.

The rearrangement links TRBV28 to TRBJ1-1; D might be TRBD1 (5 bases). This CDR3 is 14 amino acids long. CDR1 and CDR2 (germline): MDHEN, SYDVKM. Trimming shortened V by 7 bases and J by 1 base, and 13 bases separated the two germline ends. The CDR3 DNA reads TGTGCCAGCAACCCCGGGGGGACGAACACTGAAGCTTTCTTT. The encoded protein is CASNPGGTNTEAFF.

This clonotype appeared many times. The chain is built from TRBV7-2 and TRBJ2-3, with 8 bases identical to TRBD2. The CDR3 totals 17 residues. Germline V gives CDR1 SGHTA, CDR2 FQGNSA. V shed 6 bases, J shed 3 bases, and the junction held 14 bases outside the gene matches. The CDR3: CASSQLGGAALTDTQYF. The CDR3 DNA is TGTGCCAGCAGTCAGCTCGGGGGGGCTGCCTTAACAGATACGCAGTATTTT.

The rearrangement links TRBV19 to TRBJ1-5; 10 bases map to TRBD1. V lost 5 bases, J lost 6 bases, and 7 bases stayed unmatched. Germline V gene data show CDR1 as LNHDA and CDR2 as SQIVND (reference sequence). This CDR3 has 15 residues. This CDR3 is CASSPRTGGIQPQHF. DNA of the CDR3: TGTGCCAGTAGTCCCCGGACAGGGGGTATTCAGCCCCAGCATTTT.

There are a few counts of this clonotype. The V gene is TRBV6-6, the J gene TRBJ1-4; D is unclear. The CDR3 loop spans 13 amino acids. With 9 bases removed from V and 7 bases from J, the gap between germline ends came to 15 bases. Germline V gene sequence: CDR1 MNHNY, CDR2 SVGAGI (reference sequence). The CDR3 is CASGFRFGEKLFF. CDR3 coding DNA: TGTGCCAGTGGCTTTCGCTTTGGTGAAAAACTGTTTTTT.

The chain combines TRBV6-5 with TRBJ2-1; TRBD2 aligns across 8 bases. CDR3 length equals 16 residues. The germline gives CDR1 MNHEY, CDR2 SVGAGI. V dropped 0 bases and J dropped 7; count of bases not matched to a gene: 8. DNA for the CDR3: TGTGCCAGCAGTTACTCTGGACCTGGCGGGGGGAATGAGCAGTTCTTC. This encodes CASSYSGPGGGNEQFF.

The sample holds a few counts of this clonotype. The V and J genes are TRBV25-1 and TRBJ1-2; 12 bases align to TRBD1. The CDR3 runs to 15 residues. Germline V gene data show CDR1 as MGHDK and CDR2 as SYGVNS. Unmatched junction bases numbered 4, after V lost 4 bases and J lost 4 bases. This CDR3 reads CASSGDRGLFYGYTF. CDR3 in DNA: TGTGCCAGCAGTGGGGACAGGGGGCTCTTCTATGGCTACACCTTC.

V is TRBV12-3 or TRBV12-4 and J is TRBJ2-1, with unresolved D. Trimming pared 6 bases from V and 6 bases from J, leaving 9 bases between. The CDR3 loop spans 12 amino acids. This CDR3 is CASSRYGNEQFF. Here the CDR3 DNA reads TGTGCCAGCAGCCGATACGGCAATGAGCAGTTCTTC.

V and J are TRBV20-1 and TRBJ2-1, with D possibly being TRBD1 (5 bases). The CDR3 runs to 13 residues. The germline V and J ends were trimmed by 6 bases and 2 bases, with 11 bases remaining between them. CDR1 and CDR2 from the germline V gene are DFQATT and SNEGSKA (reference sequence). This CDR3 is CSAPLRAYNEQFF. In DNA, the CDR3 is TGCAGTGCCCCCCTCAGGGCCTACAATGAGCAGTTCTTC.

This clonotype was detected ten times or more. This chain links TRBV12-3 or TRBV12-4 with TRBJ1-4; D gene unclear. The CDR3 spans 13 residues. Trimming took 7 bases from V and 12 from J, leaving 18 bases between them. For the CDR3, the DNA is TGTGCCAGCACCGCTAACCCGAGCAGCCAACTGTTTTTT. Its protein is CASTANPSSQLFF.

This clonotype was observed a few times. The chain couples TRBV6-1 to TRBJ1-5; D perhaps matches TRBD1 (6 bases). Trimming took off 6 bases at V and 0 bases at J, with 21 bases between the two ends. This CDR3 spans 18 amino acids. CDR1 is MNHNS and CDR2 is SASEGT in the germline V gene. As DNA, the CDR3 is TGTGCCAGCAGCCGACCCGAATGGGCAGGGGCTAGCAATCAGCCCCAGCATTTT. This encodes CASSRPEWAGASNQPQHF.

The DNA of the CDR3 is TGCAGTGCTTCTACCGGGACTTTGCCGCACGAGCAGTACTTC. Residues: CSASTGTLPHEQYF. The V gene is TRBV20-1, the J gene TRBJ2-7, with a possible D match to TRBD2 (6 bases). V lost 5 bases to trimming and J lost 5 bases, with 19 bases between them. The CDR3 covers 14 residues. The germline gives CDR1 DFQATT, CDR2 SNEGSKA (reference sequence).

The chain combines TRBV27 with TRBJ2-7; 10 bases match TRBD2. The length of the CDR3 is 16 residues. V shed 6 bases and J 3 bases; nucleotides not matched to a gene: 11. CDR1 is MNHEY and CDR2 is SMNVEV in the germline V gene (reference sequence). The CDR3 is CASSRAASGRHYEQYF. The CDR3, as DNA: TGTGCCAGCAGCCGGGCGGCTAGCGGGAGACACTACGAGCAGTACTTC.

This clonotype was observed many times. The rearrangement uses TRBV20-1 and TRBJ1-5; D not resolved. Trimming removed 4 bases at V and 3 bases at J, with 7 bases between. The CDR3 runs to 12 residues. Germline V gene lookup returns CDR1 DFQATT and CDR2 SNEGSKA (reference sequence). The CDR3 DNA reads as TGCAGTGCTACGCCAGACAATCAGCCCCAGCATTTT. Amino acid sequence: CSATPDNQPQHF.

This clonotype showed up just once. The chain couples TRBV7-9 to TRBJ2-1, with D possibly matching TRBD1 (6 bases). The CDR3 covers 12 residues. The germline V gene has CDR1 SEHNR and CDR2 FQNEAQ (reference sequence). Trimming shortened V by 6 bases and J by 11 bases, and 14 bases separated the two germline ends. The CDR3 nucleotides read TGTGCCAGCAGTCTTAAGGACAGCCAGCAGTTCTTC. Its protein product is CASSLKDSQQFF. Complete variable domain (other parts from reference TRBV7-9 and TRBJ2-1): DTGVSQNPRHKITKRGQNVTFRCDPISEHNRLYWYRQTLGQGPEFLTYFQNEAQLEKSRLLSDRFSAERPKGSFSTLEIQRTEQGDSAMYLCASSLKDSQQFFGPGTRLTVL.

The V gene is TRBV4-1, the J gene TRBJ2-5; 8 bases match TRBD2. The germline CDR1 and CDR2 sequences are MGHRA and YSYEKL. CDR3 length: 16 residues. V dropped 4 bases and J dropped 2; count of bases not matched to a gene: 9. In nucleotides, the CDR3 is TGCGCCAGCAGCCCTGGGGGGATAGCGGGGCAAGAGACCCAGTACTTC. Its protein product is CASSPGGIAGQETQYF.

This clonotype showed up just a few times. J is TRBJ2-5 and V is TRBV7-9, with 8 bases that match TRBD1. Per germline, CDR1 SEHNR and CDR2 FQNEAQ (reference sequence). V dropped 8 bases and J dropped 5; count of bases not matched to a gene: 10. This CDR3 has 14 residues. DNA for the CDR3: TGTGCCAGCCTACCGGGACAGGTCCCCGAGACCCAGTACTTC. The encoded protein is CASLPGQVPETQYF.